Presented here are 19 T cell receptor beta chains from one specimen sequenced in a study of blood T cell repertoires in COVID-19. This table comes from immunoSEQ multiplex PCR, and its TCRdb copy is limited to in-frame clones, with some not included. The table has over 150,000 clones, around 84% seen once. What was sequenced was PBMCs or T cells enriched from blood (not recorded which). These receptors came from a man aged 50 to 59 who had recovered from COVID-19.

The V gene is TRBV11-2, the J gene TRBJ2-5; D remains ambiguous. The CDR3 has 15 residues. V shed 0 bases and J shed 4 bases, with 12 bases lying between them. Germline-derived CDR1 and CDR2 are SGHAT and FQNNGV. The CDR3 bases are TGTGCCAGCAGCTTAGATATCCTAAGCGCAGAGACCCAGTACTTC. Protein sequence: CASSLDILSAETQYF.

V and J are TRBV11-2 and TRBJ1-2, with unresolved D. Germline CDR1 reads SGHAT; CDR2 reads FQNNGV. The CDR3 spans 14 residues. Trimming left V 5 bases short and J 4 bases short, with 14 bases between. The CDR3 bases are TGTGCCAGCAGCCCGGAGCCATCCGGCTATGGCTACACCTTC. Residues: CASSPEPSGYGYTF.

This chain joins TRBV11-2 and TRBJ1-1; TRBD1 matches at 9 bases. CDR1 SGHAT and CDR2 FQNNGV come from the germline V gene. The CDR3 contains 14 residues. Germline trimming cut 4 bases from V and 3 bases from J; bases unmatched to any gene: 3. The CDR3 bases are TGTGCCAGCAGCTCCGGGACAGGGTACACTGAAGCTTTCTTT. Its translation is CASSSGTGYTEAFF.

V gene TRBV6-5 combines with J gene TRBJ1-6; unclear D gene. Deletions cut 2 bases from V and 2 bases from J, with 10 bases between. Germline V gene sequence: CDR1 MNHEY, CDR2 SVGAGI. The CDR3 has 16 residues. In nucleotides, the CDR3 is TGTGCCAGCAGTTACGACGCGGCCACCTATAATTCACCCCTCCACTTT. Residues: CASSYDAATYNSPLHF.

The rearrangement links TRBV12-3 or TRBV12-4 to TRBJ1-2, with D possibly TRBD1 on 5 matching bases. Trimming left V 4 bases short and J 7 bases short, with 13 bases between. CDR3 size: 13 residues. Written as DNA, the CDR3 is TGTGCCAGCAGTTCCTGGACGGGGGGTGGCTACACCTTC. Translating gives CASSSWTGGGYTF.

CDR3 sequence reads: CASSLTGTGLGYTF. DNA of the CDR3: TGTGCCAGCAGTTTGACCGGGACAGGCTTGGGCTACACCTTC. The rearrangement joins TRBV6-2 or TRBV6-3 to TRBJ1-2; 8 positions match TRBD1. The CDR3 covers 14 residues. Per germline, CDR1 MNHEY and CDR2 SVGEGT. V gave up 4 bases and J gave up 8 bases; unmatched junction bases: 9.

This sequence joins TRBV6-2 or TRBV6-3 and TRBJ2-7, with 9 bases lining up with TRBD1. The ends lost 3 bases at V and 2 bases at J; junction bases unmatched: 23. From germline, CDR1 is MNHEY and CDR2 SVGEGT. The length of the CDR3 is 21 residues. In DNA form, the CDR3 reads TGTGCCAGCAGTTATTCGGGAACCGGGACAGGGTTTTTCCATCGGACCTACGAGCAGTACTTC. This codes for CASSYSGTGTGFFHRTYEQYF.

This sequence joins TRBV4-1 and TRBJ2-3; D is ambiguous. Trimming shortened V by 1 base and J by 1 base, and 6 bases separated the two germline ends. The CDR3 spans 14 residues. Germline loops: CDR1 MGHRA, CDR2 YSYEKL. The CDR3 sequence is CASSQAPGTDTQYF. In DNA, the CDR3 is TGCGCCAGCAGCCAAGCGCCGGGCACAGATACGCAGTATTTT.

The rearrangement uses TRBV2 and TRBJ1-4; 7 nucleotides align to TRBD1. Trimming cost V 2 bases and J 5 bases; bases outside gene matches: 5. Germline V lookup: CDR1 SNHLY, CDR2 FYNNEI. The CDR3 is 15 amino acids. The CDR3 DNA reads as TGTGCCAGCAGTGAACCCGGGACAGCAAATGAAAAACTGTTTTTT. This sequence encodes CASSEPGTANEKLFF.

This clone was recorded a few times. The gene calls are TRBV2 and TRBJ1-5, with 8 bases aligning to TRBD1. CDR1 is SNHLY and CDR2 is FYNNEI in the germline V gene. V lost 10 bases to trimming and J lost 5 bases; unmatched junction nucleotides: 7. The CDR3 runs to 13 residues. The CDR3 here is CATGQGIDQPQHF. The CDR3 region has the DNA TGTGCCACCGGACAGGGCATAGATCAGCCCCAGCATTTT.

Comment on this clone: One end of the junction varies from germline; a read error may be responsible. V and J are TRBV6-4 and TRBJ2-2; 10 positions agree with TRBD2. Germline loops: CDR1 MRHNA, CDR2 SNTAGT. The CDR3 sequence is 14 residues long. CDR3 nucleotides: TGTGCCAGCAGTGAACTCCCTCTAGCGGGGGTGCTGTTTTTT. Translation gives CASSELPLAGVLFF.

The rearrangement links TRBV10-3 to TRBJ2-2, with D perhaps TRBD1 (6 bases). The germline V gene encodes CDR1 ENHRY and CDR2 SYGVKD. The CDR3 totals 15 residues. Trimming left V 4 bases short and J 4 bases short, with 13 bases between. The CDR3 DNA reads TGTGCCATCAGTGCGACCGGGACACCCACCGGGGAGCTGTTTTTT. This gives the protein CAISATGTPTGELFF.

J is TRBJ2-1 and V is TRBV24-1, with D tentatively TRBD1 (5 bases). Trimming removed 4 bases from V and 5 bases from J, with 11 bases in between. The CDR3 runs to 14 residues. Germline V gene data show CDR1 as KGHDR and CDR2 as SFDVKD. CDR3 DNA sequence: TGTGCCACCAGTGAGGCAGGGAAAGACAATGAGCAGTTCTTC. Amino acids: CATSEAGKDNEQFF.

Comments on this clone: Relative to the germline gene, one junction end is altered; a read error may explain this. V is TRBV6-5 and J is TRBJ1-2; D gene uncertain. Germline V gene sequence: CDR1 MNHEY, CDR2 SVGAGI. This CDR3 has 12 amino acids. CDR3 sequence reads: CVSGGLGYGYTF. In DNA form, the CDR3 reads TGTGTCAGCGGAGGGCTCGGCTATGGCTACACCTTC.

This chain connects TRBV11-2 to TRBJ1-1, with D unresolved. Germline-derived CDR1 and CDR2 are SGHAT and FQNNGV. Trimming removed 3 bases at V and 3 bases at J, with 8 bases between. The CDR3 consists of 13 residues. CDR3 in DNA: TGTGCCAGCAGCTTGCCACAAGACACTGAAGCTTTCTTT. It specifies CASSLPQDTEAFF.

The V and J genes are TRBV11-3 and TRBJ2-7, with 8 positions matching TRBD2. The ends lost 5 bases at V and 3 bases at J; junction bases unmatched: 9. CDR1 and CDR2 from the germline V gene are SGHNT and YENEEA. The CDR3 consists of 15 residues. CDR3 DNA: TGTGCCAGCAGCCCCGCCGGGGGGGCCAACTACGAGCAGTACTTC. Protein product: CASSPAGGANYEQYF.

CDR3 sequence (DNA): TGTGCTAGTGGCAAAAACTATGGCTACACCTTC. Amino acid sequence: CASGKNYGYTF. The chain couples TRBV12-5 to TRBJ1-2, with D unresolved. The V end was cut by 6 bases, the J end by 2 bases, with 4 bases between. The CDR3 runs 11 residues. Per germline, CDR1 LGHNT and CDR2 FRNRAP.

The V gene is TRBV5-1, the J gene TRBJ2-7; 8 nucleotides agree with TRBD1. The CDR3 length is 17 residues. J was trimmed by 2 bases and V by 0 bases; bases with no gene match: 10. Germline V lookup: CDR1 SGHRS, CDR2 YFSETQ. The DNA of the CDR3 is TGCGCCAGCAGCTTGGCCGGACCGGGACAGGTTCCCTACGAGCAGTACTTC. Amino acid sequence: CASSLAGPGQVPYEQYF.

The rearrangement links TRBV6-4 to TRBJ2-3, with D possibly matching TRBD1 (6 bases). CDR3 length: 16 residues. Looked up from germline, CDR1 is MRHNA and CDR2 is SNTAGT. V shed 6 bases and J shed 0 bases, with 16 bases lying between them. CDR3 region: CASSKTGTLSTDTQYF. The CDR3 bases are TGTGCCAGCAGCAAGACCGGGACACTTAGCACAGATACGCAGTATTTT.